This passage covers 20 T cell receptor beta chains from one sample sequenced in a study of technical replicates of blood from a few donors. This table comes from immunoSEQ multiplex PCR, and its TCRdb copy is limited to in-frame clones, with some not included. The sample consists of 65,000 to 85,000 clones, roughly 96% of them appearing once. Sequencing was performed on T cells isolated from PBMCs. These receptors came from a human donor in good health.

The rearrangement joins TRBV13 to TRBJ2-1; TRBD2 agrees at 8 bases. Unmatched junction bases numbered 9, after V lost 5 bases and J lost 6 bases. Germline CDR1 is PRHDT and CDR2 is FYEKMQ (reference sequence). This CDR3 spans 15 amino acids. CDR3 protein: CASSPIAGSFNEQFF. The DNA for the CDR3 is TGTGCCAGCAGCCCTATAGCGGGGTCGTTCAATGAGCAGTTCTTC.

The gene calls are TRBV4-1 and TRBJ1-3, with TRBD1 matching 7 bases. J gave up 2 bases and V 4 bases, and 2 bases lay outside the gene matches. From germline, CDR1 is MGHRA and CDR2 YSYEKL. This CDR3 has 14 amino acids. CDR3 region: CASSLTGAGNTIYF. As DNA, the CDR3 is TGCGCCAGCAGCCTAACAGGGGCTGGAAACACCATATATTTT.

The gene calls are TRBV28 and TRBJ1-5; possibly TRBD1 for D (5 bases). From germline, CDR1 is MDHEN and CDR2 SYDVKM. Deletions cut 3 bases from V and 9 bases from J, with 12 bases between. The CDR3 runs to 13 residues. The CDR3 sequence: CASSFRAGPPQHF. CDR3 sequence (DNA): TGTGCCAGCAGTTTCAGGGCAGGGCCGCCCCAGCATTTT.

The rearrangement joins TRBV6-6 to TRBJ1-5; tentatively, D is TRBD1 (6 bases). The CDR3 covers 15 residues. Germline loops: CDR1 MNHNY, CDR2 SVGAGI (reference sequence). Between the trimmed V and J ends, which lost 10 bases and 1 base, there was a span of 17 bases. In DNA form, the CDR3 reads TGTGCCACCAGGGGTCTTACAGGGAGCAATCAGCCCCAGCATTTT. Translation gives CATRGLTGSNQPQHF.

V and J are TRBV19 and TRBJ1-4; D remains ambiguous. V lost 4 bases and J 0 bases, leaving 3 bases between the germline ends. CDR3 length: 13 residues. Germline V gene sequence: CDR1 LNHDA, CDR2 SQIVND (reference sequence). CDR3 amino acids: CASSTATNEKLFF. CDR3 bases: TGTGCCAGTAGTACAGCAACTAATGAAAAACTGTTTTTT.

The chain joins TRBV5-1 to TRBJ1-2, with 8 positions matching TRBD1. The CDR3 contains 14 residues. V shed 4 bases, J shed 4 bases, and the junction held 6 bases outside the gene matches. Looked up from germline, CDR1 is SGHRS and CDR2 is YFSETQ. The CDR3 here is CASSPGQGAYGYTF. The CDR3 DNA reads as TGCGCCAGCAGCCCTGGACAGGGAGCCTATGGCTACACCTTC.

The chain uses TRBV25-1 and TRBJ1-1, with 9 bases matching TRBD1. Germline V lookup: CDR1 MGHDK, CDR2 SYGVNS. The CDR3 loop spans 15 amino acids. The V segment lost 2 bases and the J segment 4 bases; nucleotides outside the gene matches: 5. CDR3 nucleotides: TGTGCCAGCAGTGAAGGCTGGACAGGGGTCACTGAAGCTTTCTTT. Protein sequence: CASSEGWTGVTEAFF.

The chain uses TRBV10-3 and TRBJ1-2, with a weak D call TRBD1 (5 bases). V was trimmed by 5 bases and J by 5 bases, leaving 15 bases between them. The CDR3 totals 14 residues. Germline lookup yields CDR1 ENHRY and CDR2 SYGVKD. The CDR3: CAISPGREEYGYTF. The CDR3 DNA reads TGTGCCATCAGTCCCGGCAGGGAAGAGTATGGCTACACCTTC.

The chain has TRBV4-1 and TRBJ2-3, with 12 bases matching TRBD2. The ends lost 5 bases at V and 6 bases at J; junction bases unmatched: 9. The CDR3 has 16 amino acids. Germline V lookup: CDR1 MGHRA, CDR2 YSYEKL. The CDR3 DNA is TGCGCCAGCAGCTCCCCCCCTAGCGGGAGGGCCGATACGCAGTATTTT. This gives the protein CASSSPPSGRADTQYF.

V and J are TRBV19 and TRBJ1-4; D might be TRBD1 (6 bases). The ends were cut back, 4 bases at V and 4 bases at J, with 10 bases in the middle. The CDR3 consists of 14 residues. The germline V gene has CDR1 LNHDA and CDR2 SQIVND (reference sequence). For the CDR3, the DNA is TGTGCCAGTAGTACAACAGGGCTTAATGAAAAACTGTTTTTT. Amino acids: CASSTTGLNEKLFF.

The genes are TRBV27 and TRBJ1-1, with 8 bases fitting TRBD1. J gave up 6 bases and V 4 bases, and 7 bases lay outside the gene matches. CDR3 length: 14 residues. Germline V gene lookup returns CDR1 MNHEY and CDR2 SMNVEV (reference sequence). The DNA of the CDR3 is TGTGCCAGCAGTTACCAACTGACAGGGGCTGAAGCTTTCTTT. Amino acids: CASSYQLTGAEAFF.

The rearrangement joins TRBV4-1 to TRBJ2-3; TRBD2 is a possible D gene (5 bases). Trimming took 3 bases from V and 7 from J, leaving 14 bases between them. CDR3 length equals 14 residues. In germline, CDR1 is MGHRA, CDR2 YSYEKL. CDR3 coding DNA: TGCGCCAGCAGCCATGTAGGAGCGGAGAATACGCAGTATTTT. Encoded protein: CASSHVGAENTQYF.

The genes are TRBV29-1 and TRBJ2-1, with a tentative D call TRBD2 (6 bases). The germline V gene encodes CDR1 SQVTM and CDR2 ANQGSEA. The CDR3 loop spans 13 amino acids. V lost 4 bases and J 5 bases, leaving 12 bases between the germline ends. CDR3 in DNA: TGCAGCGTTGTACTAGCTAGGGACAATGAGCAGTTCTTC. As protein: CSVVLARDNEQFF.

The chain combines TRBV30 with TRBJ2-7, with a possible D match to TRBD1 (6 bases). Between the trimmed V and J ends, which lost 3 bases and 5 bases, there was a span of 11 bases. Per the germline V gene, CDR1 is GTSNPN and CDR2 is SVGIG (reference sequence). The CDR3 loop spans 12 amino acids. The CDR3 nucleotides read TGTGCCTGGAGCATACAGGGAAACGAGCAGTACTTC. It yields the protein CAWSIQGNEQYF.

This chain joins TRBV19 and TRBJ2-2, with 7 positions matching TRBD2. The germline CDR1 and CDR2 sequences are LNHDA and SQIVND (reference sequence). J lost 6 bases, V lost 5 bases, and 3 bases had no gene match. The CDR3 is 13 residues long. CDR3 in amino acids: CASSGRESGELFF. The CDR3 DNA sequence: TGTGCCAGTAGTGGGCGGGAGTCCGGGGAGCTGTTTTTT. The whole variable domain, filled in from reference TRBV19 and TRBJ2-2, reads DGGITQSPKYLFRKEGQNVTLSCEQNLNHDAMYWYRQDPGQGLRLIYYSQIVNDFQKGDIAEGYSVSREKKESFPLTVTSAQKNPTAFYLCASSGRESGELFFGEGSRLTVL.

This clone has a handful of counts. This rearrangement joins TRBV30 to TRBJ1-4, with TRBD1 matching over 9 bases. CDR3 length: 14 amino acids. Germline-derived CDR1 and CDR2 are GTSNPN and SVGIG (reference sequence). V shed 6 bases, J shed 5 bases, and the junction held 7 bases outside the gene matches. CDR3 protein: CACLFGTGNEKLFF. The CDR3 bases are TGTGCCTGCCTATTCGGGACAGGGAATGAAAAACTGTTTTTT.

This clone was detected only once. The gene calls are TRBV9 and TRBJ1-2, with a weak D call TRBD1 (6 bases). Germline V lookup: CDR1 SGDLS, CDR2 YYNGEE. Trimming removed 4 bases from V and 4 bases from J, with 17 bases in between. The CDR3 extends over 15 amino acids. The CDR3, as DNA: TGTGCCAGCAGCTTCCAGGCAGGGGAAGCCTATGGCTACACCTTC. It translates to CASSFQAGEAYGYTF.

Notes on this clone: This sample includes further DNA sequences coding for the same CDR3. This chain joins TRBV6-5 and TRBJ2-3, with D possibly matching TRBD2 (6 bases). The germline V and J ends were trimmed by 3 bases and 0 bases, with 7 bases remaining between them. Germline CDR1 reads MNHEY; CDR2 reads SVGAGI. The CDR3 is made up of 14 amino acids. The chain's CDR3 is CASSYGGSTDTQYF. CDR3 bases: TGTGCCAGCAGTTATGGGGGGAGCACAGATACGCAGTATTTT.

The chain has TRBV10-3 and TRBJ2-5; 11 nucleotides match TRBD2. The germline CDR1 and CDR2 sequences are ENHRY and SYGVKD. Trimming at V came to 6 bases and at J to 0 bases, leaving 6 bases not matched to a gene. CDR3 size: 16 residues. The CDR3 spells CAIRPSGRMYQETQYF. CDR3 sequence (DNA): TGTGCCATCAGGCCTAGCGGGAGGATGTACCAAGAGACCCAGTACTTC.

The chain couples TRBV19 to TRBJ1-1, with a weak D call TRBD1 (6 bases). The CDR3 extends over 17 amino acids. V dropped 6 bases and J dropped 0 bases, with 20 bases sitting between them. CDR1 LNHDA and CDR2 SQIVND come from the germline V gene (reference sequence). CDR3 nucleotides: TGTGCCAGTAGCCCCCTGGGCAGGGGACCTATGAACACTGAAGCTTTCTTT. It specifies CASSPLGRGPMNTEAFF. Filled out from reference TRBV19 and TRBJ1-1, the complete variable domain reads DGGITQSPKYLFRKEGQNVTLSCEQNLNHDAMYWYRQDPGQGLRLIYYSQIVNDFQKGDIAEGYSVSREKKESFPLTVTSAQKNPTAFYLCASSPLGRGPMNTEAFFGQGTRLTVV.